This T cell receptor beta chain was retrieved from a study of blood T cell repertoires in COVID-19. Profiling relied on immunoSEQ multiplex PCR, and the TCRdb table lists in-frame clones only, not all of them. The repertoire holds approximately 52,000 clones, with approximately 86% as singletons. This clonotype was sampled from a man in his sixties with acute or convalescent COVID-19. Sequencing input: peripheral blood.

The CDR3 sequence is CASSLGGGGNEQYF. Written as DNA, the CDR3 is TGTGCCAGCAGCTTGGGCGGCGGGGGTAACGAGCAGTACTTC. The chain links TRBV5-6 to TRBJ2-7; 7 bases are shared with TRBD2. Per the germline V gene, CDR1 is SGHDT and CDR2 is YYEEEE. J gave up 5 bases and V 0 bases, and 5 bases lay outside the gene matches. The CDR3 loop spans 14 amino acids. Full variable domain (remainder filled in from reference TRBV5-6 and TRBJ2-7): DAGVTQSPTHLIKTRGQQVTLRCSPKSGHDTVSWYQQALGQGPQFIFQYYEEEERQRGNFPDRFSGHQFPNYSSELNVNALLLGDSALYLCASSLGGGGNEQYFGPGTRLTVT.